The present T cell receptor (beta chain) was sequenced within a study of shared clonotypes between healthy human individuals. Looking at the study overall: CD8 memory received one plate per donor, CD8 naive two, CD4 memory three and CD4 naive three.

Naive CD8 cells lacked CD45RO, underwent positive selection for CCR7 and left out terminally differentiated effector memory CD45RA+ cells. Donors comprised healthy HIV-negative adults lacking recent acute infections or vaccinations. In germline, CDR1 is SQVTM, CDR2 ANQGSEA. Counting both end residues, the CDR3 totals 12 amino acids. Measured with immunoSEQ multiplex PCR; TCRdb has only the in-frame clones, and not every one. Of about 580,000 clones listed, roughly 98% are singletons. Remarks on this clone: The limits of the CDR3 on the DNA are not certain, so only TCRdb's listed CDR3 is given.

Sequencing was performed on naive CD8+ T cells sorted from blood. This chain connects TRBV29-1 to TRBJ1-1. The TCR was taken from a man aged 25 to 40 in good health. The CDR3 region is CSVFGNGPEAFF.